This T cell receptor beta chain was documented in a study of T cells after yellow fever vaccination. Study at large: Preparation used SMART-Seq v4 Ultra Low Input for the low-cell-number fractions. Study findings and constraints: Booster samples showed a return of most primary-vaccination clones (roughly 96% CD4, approximately 88% CD8). The CD4 compartment and the CD8 compartment contained a small share of clonotypes in common.

This clonotype was observed many times. Its antigen is not identified. MiXCR was run by TCRdb on the 5' RACE reads, yielding one entry per CDR3 protein. The sample consists of 100,000 to 150,000 distinct CDR3 sequences, more than 7.5% of them appearing once. The material was CD8+ T cells sorted from PBMCs, obtained on the day of the yellow fever booster vaccination. The sequence derives from a young man who received the YFV17D yellow fever vaccine.

The CDR3 protein is CASSLAGRSPYNEQFF. DNA for the CDR3: TGCGCCAGCAGCTTGGCAGGCAGGAGCCCCTACAATGAGCAGTTCTTC. V usage is TRBV5-1 and J usage is TRBJ2-1; D gene uncertain. The germline gives CDR1 SGHRS, CDR2 YFSETQ. The CDR3 contains 16 residues. Trimming took off 0 bases at V and 2 bases at J, with 12 bases between the two ends.